One sample yielded the 26 T cell receptor beta chains listed below, sequenced in a study of beta chain features in type 1 diabetes. Expressed TCRB transcripts were sequenced after all isolated RNA was converted to cDNA. The table came from immunoSEQ multiplex PCR; TCRdb's copy has only in-frame clones and leaves some out. The table includes 130,000 to 150,000 clones, about 50% detected once. The material sequenced was Tregs from blood. These receptors came from a man younger than 35 in good health.

The rearrangement joins TRBV11-2 to TRBJ1-5; a weak D match, TRBD1 (6 bases). This CDR3 has 14 amino acids. V was shortened by 5 bases and J by 9 bases, with 17 bases between the two germline ends. Germline lookup yields CDR1 SGHAT and CDR2 FQNNGV. CDR3 residues: CASSPDSTIWPQHF. DNA for the CDR3: TGTGCCAGCAGCCCGGACAGCACGATCTGGCCCCAGCATTTT.

This clone has more than one count but fewer than ten. The J gene is TRBJ2-7, the V gene TRBV28; D is perhaps TRBD2 (6 bases). V lost 3 bases to trimming and J lost 9 bases, with 18 bases between them. This CDR3 is 14 amino acids long. Germline assignment: CDR1 MDHEN and CDR2 SYDVKM. CDR3 amino acids: CASSFTREVLGQYF. CDR3 sequence (DNA): TGTGCCAGCAGTTTCACCAGGGAGGTTTTGGGGCAGTACTTC.

This chain uses TRBV6-1 with TRBJ2-5, with D maybe TRBD2 (6 bases). The better agreement between TRBJ2-7 and the DNA end casts doubt on the J call. This CDR3 is 13 amino acids long. Per germline, CDR1 MNHNS and CDR2 SASEGT. CDR3 protein: CATHGRSSYEQYF. The CDR3 nucleotides are TGTGCCACCCACGGGAGAAGCTCCTACGAGCAGTACTTC.

This clone occurred once. The chain carries TRBV10-3 and TRBJ1-2; D not certain. Trimming took off 4 bases at V and 1 base at J, with 10 bases between the two ends. This CDR3 is built from 14 residues. The germline CDR1 and CDR2 sequences are ENHRY and SYGVKD. CDR3 loop: CAISGRGINYGYTF. DNA for the CDR3: TGTGCCATCAGTGGACGGGGAATTAACTATGGCTACACCTTC.

The chain combines TRBV5-6 with TRBJ1-2; 7 bases are shared with TRBD1. CDR3 length: 13 residues. Trimming at V came to 4 bases and at J to 6 bases, leaving 6 bases not matched to a gene. The germline gives CDR1 SGHDT, CDR2 YYEEEE. The CDR3 loop is CASSLPGGNGYTF. The DNA of the CDR3 is TGTGCCAGCAGCCTCCCAGGGGGTAATGGCTACACCTTC.

This clone showed up just a few times. The chain has TRBV4-2 and TRBJ1-2; D uncertain. CDR1 and CDR2 (germline): LGHNA, YNFKEQ. V lost 0 bases and J 1 base, leaving 6 bases between the germline ends. The CDR3 is made up of 14 amino acids. CDR3 sequence: CASSQEEVNYGYTF. Written as DNA, the CDR3 is TGTGCCAGCAGCCAAGAGGAGGTTAACTATGGCTACACCTTC.

The J gene is TRBJ2-3, the V gene TRBV7-2; tentative D call: TRBD2 (6 bases). Germline V lookup: CDR1 SGHTA, CDR2 FQGNSA. Trimming pared 1 base from V and 4 bases from J, leaving 6 bases between. The CDR3 is 13 amino acids. CDR3 in DNA: TGTGCCAGCAGCTTAGAGCGGGCAGATACGCAGTATTTT. It encodes CASSLERADTQYF.

The CDR3 bases are TGTGCCAGCAGCTTAGGTCAAATCTACGAGCAGTACTTC. Encoded protein: CASSLGQIYEQYF. This rearrangement joins TRBV11-2 to TRBJ2-7; the D is unclear. Germline CDR1 and CDR2: SGHAT and FQNNGV. V was shortened by 1 base and J by 3 bases, with 7 bases between the two germline ends. The CDR3 spans 13 residues. Filled out from reference TRBV11-2 and TRBJ2-7, the complete variable domain reads EAGVAQSPRYKIIEKRQSVAFWCNPISGHATLYWYQQILGQGPKLLIQFQNNGVVDDSQLPKDRFSAERLKGVDSTLKIQPAKLEDSAVYLCASSLGQIYEQYFGPGTRLTVT.

The chain has TRBV18 and TRBJ2-7; D may be TRBD2 (6 bases). Germline CDR1 is KGHSH and CDR2 is LQKENI. V was cut by 0 bases and J by 3 bases, with 9 bases left in between. The CDR3 extends over 14 amino acids. The CDR3 loop reads CASSPPGLYYEQYF. The CDR3 nucleotides are TGTGCCAGCTCACCACCGGGACTCTACTACGAGCAGTACTTC.

This clone was detected only a few times. V is TRBV6-1 and J is TRBJ2-7; D uncertain. Germline CDR1 is MNHNS and CDR2 is SASEGT. CDR3 length: 12 residues. Trimming removed 2 bases from V and 3 bases from J, with 5 bases in between. CDR3 loop: CASSERVYEQYF. The CDR3 bases are TGTGCCAGCAGTGAAAGAGTCTACGAGCAGTACTTC.

In this sample, this clone turned up a few times. Compared with germline, one end of the junction differs, possibly owing to a read error. The genes are TRBV30 and TRBJ1-4; 10 bases are shared with TRBD1. The CDR3 runs to 13 residues. Germline-derived CDR1 and CDR2 are GTSNPN and SVGIG (reference sequence). CDR3 sequence: CAWSAGTGATSVF. The CDR3, as DNA: TGTGCCTGGAGTGCCGGGACAGGGGCGACTTCTGTTTTT.

In its sample, this clone was seen a few times. This chain connects TRBV4-1 to TRBJ2-1; TRBD2 agrees at 8 bases. The CDR3 extends over 15 amino acids. V gave up 6 bases and J gave up 1 base; unmatched junction bases: 5. Germline V gives CDR1 MGHRA, CDR2 YSYEKL. The DNA for the CDR3 is TGCGCCAGCAGGCCCAGCGGGAGTTCCTACAATGAGCAGTTCTTC. It yields the protein CASRPSGSSYNEQFF.

In its sample, this clone was seen once. The gene calls are TRBV2 and TRBJ2-3; 8 nucleotides line up with TRBD1. The CDR3 is made up of 14 amino acids. Germline CDR1 SNHLY, CDR2 FYNNEI. V shed 6 bases, J shed 0 bases, and the junction held 2 bases outside the gene matches. This CDR3 reads CASRGQASTDTQYF. Here the CDR3 DNA reads TGTGCCAGCAGGGGACAGGCTAGCACAGATACGCAGTATTTT.

The chain joins TRBV10-3 to TRBJ2-7; D is possibly TRBD2 (5 bases). CDR1 is ENHRY, CDR2 SYGVKD, per germline. With 4 bases removed from V and 4 bases from J, the gap between germline ends came to 14 bases. The CDR3 extends over 14 amino acids. The CDR3: CAISGSRRGYEQYF. The CDR3, as DNA: TGTGCCATCAGTGGGTCTAGGCGAGGGTACGAGCAGTACTTC.

This clone was picked up a small number of times. This rearrangement joins TRBV7-3 to TRBJ2-1, with 8 nucleotides matching TRBD1. The V segment lost 2 bases and the J segment 6 bases; nucleotides outside the gene matches: 3. Germline V gene sequence: CDR1 SGHTA, CDR2 FQGTGA. The CDR3 totals 14 residues. CDR3 residues: CASSLQGQANEQFF. The CDR3 coding sequence is TGTGCCAGCAGCTTACAGGGACAGGCCAATGAGCAGTTCTTC.

This CDR3 reads CASSRQARDRLSGANVLTF. The CDR3 DNA sequence: TGTGCCAGCAGCCGGCAAGCACGGGACAGACTCTCTGGGGCCAACGTCCTGACTTTC. V usage is TRBV7-2 and J usage is TRBJ2-6; 7 bases map to TRBD1. Trimming cost V 5 bases and J 0 bases; bases outside gene matches: 13. This CDR3 region has 19 residues. The germline V gene has CDR1 SGHTA and CDR2 FQGNSA.

The rearrangement joins TRBV18 to TRBJ2-7; the match to TRBD2 covers 13 bases. Per germline, CDR1 KGHSH and CDR2 LQKENI. V dropped 3 bases and J dropped 8; count of bases not matched to a gene: 7. The CDR3 runs 15 residues. The chain's CDR3 is CASSPRTSGSFQQYF. The CDR3 DNA reads TGTGCCAGCTCACCTCGGACTAGCGGGAGTTTTCAGCAGTACTTC.

This sequence joins TRBV11-3 and TRBJ2-1, with a tentative D call TRBD2 (7 bases). Looked up from germline, CDR1 is SGHNT and CDR2 is YENEEA. This CDR3 is 14 amino acids long. V lost 3 bases, J lost 6 bases, and 12 bases lay in between. CDR3 sequence reads: CASSFGGAANEQFF. In DNA form, the CDR3 reads TGTGCCAGCAGCTTTGGGGGGGCTGCCAATGAGCAGTTCTTC.

The chain recombines TRBV10-3 with TRBJ2-7; 8 positions match TRBD1. Trimming took 6 bases from V and 2 from J; bases not matched to a gene: 6. The germline gives CDR1 ENHRY, CDR2 SYGVKD. CDR3 length: 14 residues. The CDR3 protein is CAISRTGPTYEQYF. In DNA form, the CDR3 reads TGTGCCATCAGCCGGACAGGGCCGACCTACGAGCAGTACTTC.

This chain connects TRBV5-4 to TRBJ2-3; possibly TRBD2 for D (6 bases). Trimming cost V 0 bases and J 2 bases, with 10 bases left between them. Germline V gene lookup returns CDR1 SGHNT and CDR2 YYREEE (reference sequence). The CDR3 length is 15 residues. CDR3 DNA sequence: TGTGCCAGCAGCTTGGGTAGCGGCCCCACAGATACGCAGTATTTT. Encoded protein: CASSLGSGPTDTQYF.

The rearrangement links TRBV6-6 to TRBJ2-7, with D maybe TRBD1 (5 bases). This CDR3 is 13 amino acids long. CDR1 MNHNY and CDR2 SVGAGI come from the germline V gene (reference sequence). Trimming shortened V by 5 bases and J by 4 bases, and 12 bases separated the two germline ends. CDR3 residues: CASSPVGLYEQYF. DNA for the CDR3: TGTGCCAGCAGTCCGGTGGGGCTTTACGAGCAGTACTTC.

The gene calls are TRBV4-3 and TRBJ1-1; D not certain. The CDR3 runs 15 residues. V was clipped by 4 bases and J by 0 bases, with 12 bases between them. CDR1 and CDR2 (germline): LGHNA, YSLEER. The CDR3 loop reads CASSLRRGLNTEAFF. CDR3 DNA sequence: TGCGCCAGCAGCCTCCGAAGAGGGCTGAACACTGAAGCTTTCTTT.

The count of this clone is one. This chain uses TRBV7-2 with TRBJ2-4, with a weak D call TRBD2 (5 bases). Germline lookup yields CDR1 SGHTA and CDR2 FQGNSA. CDR3 length: 14 amino acids. The V end was cut by 2 bases, the J end by 9 bases, with 14 bases between. In DNA, the CDR3 is TGTGCCAGCAGCTTAACTGGAGAAAGCGGCATTCAGTACTTC. The encoded protein is CASSLTGESGIQYF.

This clone occurred a few times. This rearrangement joins TRBV30 to TRBJ1-5; 8 nucleotides agree with TRBD1. J lost 3 bases, V lost 3 bases, and 7 bases had no gene match. The CDR3 extends over 15 amino acids. The germline gives CDR1 GTSNPN, CDR2 SVGIG (reference sequence). The CDR3 nucleotides read TGTGCCTGGAGCCTAGACAGGGGTGCCAATCAGCCCCAGCATTTT. This encodes CAWSLDRGANQPQHF.

The chain links TRBV5-1 to TRBJ2-7; TRBD1 agrees at 8 bases. Germline V gene data show CDR1 as SGHRS and CDR2 as YFSETQ. The CDR3 is 14 amino acids. The V and J ends lost 3 bases and 2 bases, in that order; junction bases with no gene match: 4. The CDR3: CASSWGQATYEQYF. The CDR3 coding sequence is TGCGCCAGCAGCTGGGGACAGGCAACCTACGAGCAGTACTTC.

The rearrangement uses TRBV5-1 and TRBJ2-3; D remains unclear. The ends were cut back, 4 bases at V and 6 bases at J, with 12 bases in the middle. There are 13 residues in the CDR3. CDR1 SGHRS and CDR2 YFSETQ come from the germline V gene. The CDR3 spells CASSEDSADTQYF. As DNA, the CDR3 is TGCGCCAGCAGCGAAGATTCTGCGGATACGCAGTATTTT.